This T cell receptor beta chain was captured in a study of T cells in narcolepsy. Background on the study: Donors had narcolepsy type 1 or type 2, or were healthy controls. Study-wide results and caveats: Healthy controls reportedly lacked the autoreactive clonotypes serially found in patients' blood. In some patient and control memory CD4+ samples, autoreactive clones were absent. Autoreactive HCRT-specific and TRIB2-specific clonotypes were marked in same-patient CSF-versus-blood CD4+ comparisons.

Repertoires were generated with immunoSEQ multiplex PCR, while TCRdb's copy carries only in-frame clones and drops some. Here the sample spans roughly 34,000 clones, about nine tenths being singletons. Germline CDR1 and CDR2: SGHRS and YFSETQ. V lost 5 bases to trimming and J lost 5 bases, with 19 bases between them. CDR3 length equals 15 residues. On this clone itself: What it binds is unknown.

V usage is TRBV5-1 and J usage is TRBJ2-5, with a weak D call TRBD2 (6 bases). This clonotype was sampled from a human donor with narcolepsy. The sample taken for sequencing was CD45RA- memory CD4+ T cells from PBMCs. The CDR3 spells CASRGGVKTQETQYF. The CDR3, as DNA: TGCGCCAGCAGGGGCGGGGTAAAAACCCAGGAGACCCAGTACTTC. The entire variable domain, with the rest obtained from reference TRBV5-1 and TRBJ2-5, is as follows: KAGVTQTPRYLIKTRGQQVTLSCSPISGHRSVSWYQQTPGQGLQFLFEYFSETQRNKGNFPGRFSGRQFSNSRSEMNVSTLELGDSALYLCASRGGVKTQETQYFGPGTRLLVL.